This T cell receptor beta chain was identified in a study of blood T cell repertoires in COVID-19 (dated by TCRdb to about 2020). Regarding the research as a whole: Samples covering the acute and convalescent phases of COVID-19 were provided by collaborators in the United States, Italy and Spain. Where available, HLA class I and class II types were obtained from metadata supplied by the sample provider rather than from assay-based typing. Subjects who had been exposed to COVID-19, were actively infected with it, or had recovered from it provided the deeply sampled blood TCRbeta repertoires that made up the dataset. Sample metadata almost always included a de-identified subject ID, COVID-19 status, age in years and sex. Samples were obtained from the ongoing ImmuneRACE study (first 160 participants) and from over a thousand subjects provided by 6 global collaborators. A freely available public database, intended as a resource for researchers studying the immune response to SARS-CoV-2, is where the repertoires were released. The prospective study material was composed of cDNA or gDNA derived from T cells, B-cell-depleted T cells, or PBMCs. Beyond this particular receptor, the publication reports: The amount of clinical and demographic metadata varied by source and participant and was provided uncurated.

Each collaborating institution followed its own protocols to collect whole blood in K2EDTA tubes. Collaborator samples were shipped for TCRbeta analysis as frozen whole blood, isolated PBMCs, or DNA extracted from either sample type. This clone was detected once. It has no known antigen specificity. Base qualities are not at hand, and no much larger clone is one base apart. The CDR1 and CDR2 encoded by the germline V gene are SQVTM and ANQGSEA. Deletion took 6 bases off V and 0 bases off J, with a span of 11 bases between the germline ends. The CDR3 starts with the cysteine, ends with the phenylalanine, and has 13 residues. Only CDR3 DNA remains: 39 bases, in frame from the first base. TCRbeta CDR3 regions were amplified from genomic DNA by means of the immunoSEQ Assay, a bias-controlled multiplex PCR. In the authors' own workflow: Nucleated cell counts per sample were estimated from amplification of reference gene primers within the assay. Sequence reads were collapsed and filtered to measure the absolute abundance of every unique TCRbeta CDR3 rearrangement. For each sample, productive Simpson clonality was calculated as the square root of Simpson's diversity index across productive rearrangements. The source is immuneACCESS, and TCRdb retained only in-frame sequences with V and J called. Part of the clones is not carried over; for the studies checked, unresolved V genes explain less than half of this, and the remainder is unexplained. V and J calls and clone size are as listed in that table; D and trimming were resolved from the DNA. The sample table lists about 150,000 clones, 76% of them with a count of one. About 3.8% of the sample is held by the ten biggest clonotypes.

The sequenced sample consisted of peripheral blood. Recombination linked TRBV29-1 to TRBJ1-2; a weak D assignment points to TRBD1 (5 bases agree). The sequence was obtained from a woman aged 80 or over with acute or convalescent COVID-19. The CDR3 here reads CSVGRETNYGYTF. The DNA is TGCAGCGTCGGCAGGGAAACTAACTATGGCTACACCTTC. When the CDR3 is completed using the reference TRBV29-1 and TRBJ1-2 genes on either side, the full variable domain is SAVISQKPSRDICQRGTSLTIQCQVDSQVTMMFWYRQQPGQSLTLIATANQGSEATYESGFVIDKFPISRPNLTFSTLTVSNMSPEDSSIYLCSVGRETNYGYTFGSGTRLTVV.